The T cell receptor (beta chain) under discussion was sequenced for a study of blood T cell repertoires in COVID-19. Losses at the gene ends were 6 bases for V and 0 bases for J; bases not matched to a gene: 7. The V gene's germline CDR1 is KGHSH and CDR2 LQKENI. The length of the CDR3 is 16 residues. This clone was seen a few times. Original analysis: Nucleated cell counts were estimated from reference gene primer amplification. Clones were sequenced by immunoSEQ multiplex PCR, and TCRdb holds only the in-frame ones, with some missing. V, J and clone size reflect that table, while D and trimming were determined from the DNA. Among 300,000 or so clones listed, 70% to 90% were seen once.

V is TRBV18 and J is TRBJ1-3, with 8 bases matching TRBD1. The TCR sequence derives from a woman between 40 and 50 years old with acute or convalescent COVID-19. What was sequenced was peripheral blood. CDR3 in amino acids: CASSPTGASSGNTIYF. CDR3 DNA: TGTGCCAGCTCCCCGACAGGGGCGTCCTCTGGAAACACCATATATTTT.